This TCR beta chain was observed in a study of T cell responses to AZD1222 COVID-19 vaccine. The ends were cut back, 6 bases at V and 0 bases at J, with 15 bases in the middle. Per germline, CDR1 LNHDA and CDR2 SQIVND (reference sequence). This CDR3 has 16 amino acids. Analyses pooled second doses at about 4 or about 12 weeks. Notes on this clone: Its antigen remains unknown.

Measured with immunoSEQ multiplex PCR; TCRdb has only the in-frame clones, and not every one. The sample contains 50,000 to 65,000 clones, more than 70% of which appear only once. General study results and limits: Sampled repertoires all dated from after the peak T cell response. The donor group comprised mostly white British people and more females; the analysis possibly underestimated clonal diversity.

The sequenced sample was peripheral blood, obtained 28 days after the second AZD1222 dose. The source is an adult who received the AZD1222 COVID-19 vaccine. The rearrangement uses TRBV19 and TRBJ1-3; a possible D gene is TRBD1 (5 bases). The CDR3 is CASSLNGGISGNTIYF. Written as DNA, the CDR3 is TGTGCCAGTAGCCTCAACGGGGGGATCTCTGGAAACACCATATATTTT.